A single sample is the source of the 23 T cell receptor beta chains below, sequenced in a study of T cells after yellow fever vaccination. Via MiXCR, TCRdb re-called the 5' RACE reads, giving one row per CDR3 protein. Of about 330,000 distinct CDR3 sequences listed, roughly 7% are singletons. The material was PBMCs, obtained around 45 days after the first yellow fever vaccination. Receptor source: a man aged 18 to 29 who received the YFV17D yellow fever vaccine.

The chain uses TRBV5-1 and TRBJ2-5, with TRBD2 matching over 7 bases. This CDR3 is built from 14 residues. The germline V gene has CDR1 SGHRS and CDR2 YFSETQ. V dropped 5 bases and J dropped 1; count of bases not matched to a gene: 5. The CDR3 DNA reads TGCGCCAGCAGACGGAGCGGGATCCAAGAGACCCAGTACTTC. Its translation: CASRRSGIQETQYF. Combining the CDR3 with reference TRBV5-1 and TRBJ2-5 gives the whole variable domain KAGVTQTPRYLIKTRGQQVTLSCSPISGHRSVSWYQQTPGQGLQFLFEYFSETQRNKGNFPGRFSGRQFSNSRSEMNVSTLELGDSALYLCASRRSGIQETQYFGPGTRLLVL.

This clonotype was observed a handful of times. The CDR3 DNA follows: TGTGCCAGCAGCGTAGAAGCTCCGACTACCTACAATGAGCAGTTCTTC. Translated: CASSVEAPTTYNEQFF. This chain connects TRBV9 to TRBJ2-1, with D tentatively TRBD2 (5 bases). V lost 0 bases and J lost 2, with 12 bases in between. CDR3 length: 16 amino acids. In germline, CDR1 is SGDLS, CDR2 YYNGEE.

This clonotype has just one count. This rearrangement joins TRBV5-4 to TRBJ2-1; 7 bases fit TRBD1. Germline V gene data show CDR1 as SGHNT and CDR2 as YYREEE (reference sequence). V lost 1 base to trimming and J lost 10 bases; unmatched junction nucleotides: 5. The CDR3 is made up of 13 amino acids. CDR3 DNA sequence: TGTGCCAGCAGCTTGACAGGACAGGAGGAGCAGTTCTTC. It specifies CASSLTGQEEQFF.

This clonotype was counted at least ten times. This chain uses TRBV5-6 with TRBJ1-1; the D is unclear. Germline lookup yields CDR1 SGHDT and CDR2 YYEEEE. Trimming took 3 bases from V and 8 from J, leaving 8 bases between them. This CDR3 is 11 amino acids long. As DNA, the CDR3 is TGTGCCAGCAGCTCGAGATTCGAAGCTTTCTTT. Protein sequence: CASSSRFEAFF.

This clonotype came up a few times. This chain links TRBV11-1 with TRBJ2-3; no clear D gene. Trimming cost V 5 bases and J 4 bases, with 16 bases left between them. CDR1 and CDR2 (germline): SGHAT, FQDESV (reference sequence). The CDR3 has 15 residues. As DNA, the CDR3 is TGTGCCAGCAGCCTCGTTTGGGCCGCCCCAGATACGCAGTATTTT. It translates to CASSLVWAAPDTQYF.

The chain is built from TRBV5-5 and TRBJ2-6; 7 positions match TRBD1. The junction had 11 bases not matched to a gene; V was cut back by 4 bases and J by 4 bases. The CDR3 has 17 amino acids. Germline assignment: CDR1 SGHKS and CDR2 YYEKEE (reference sequence). Here the CDR3 reads CASSEQGLRDGANVLTF. In DNA form, the CDR3 reads TGTGCCAGCAGCGAACAGGGGTTACGGGACGGGGCCAACGTCCTGACTTTC.

This clonotype was observed a single time. Because it lacks the conserved phenylalanine or tryptophan at the end, this CDR3 is likely a read error. The rearrangement uses TRBV14 and TRBJ2-2; maybe TRBD2 (5 bases). V dropped 1 base and J dropped 3 bases, with 12 bases sitting between them. From germline, CDR1 is SGHDN and CDR2 FVKESK. The CDR3 totals 16 residues. The CDR3 sequence: CASSQAYGRDTGELFS. The CDR3 DNA follows: TGTGCCAGCAGCCAAGCCTACGGGCGGGACACCGGGGAGCTGTTTTCT.

This clonotype came up a few times. The rearrangement joins TRBV6-5 to TRBJ1-6; 7 bases are shared with TRBD1. The CDR3 has 16 amino acids. V lost 4 bases, J lost 8 bases, and 11 bases stayed unmatched. In germline, CDR1 is MNHEY, CDR2 SVGAGI. CDR3: CASSSAQGGADSPLHF. The DNA of the CDR3 is TGTGCCAGCAGTTCCGCCCAGGGGGGGGCGGATTCACCCCTCCACTTT.

At least ten counts were recorded for this clonotype. The rearrangement links TRBV20-1 to TRBJ2-1; 7 positions match TRBD2. This CDR3 comprises 13 residues. Germline CDR1 reads DFQATT; CDR2 reads SNEGSKA (reference sequence). V shed 3 bases, J shed 3 bases, and the junction held 2 bases outside the gene matches. CDR3 sequence: CSARTSNYNEQFF. CDR3 DNA sequence: TGCAGTGCTAGGACTAGCAACTACAATGAGCAGTTCTTC.

This clonotype was seen at least ten times. This chain joins TRBV7-3 and TRBJ2-1; TRBD1 matches 8 bases. The ends lost 2 bases at V and 0 bases at J; junction bases unmatched: 6. This CDR3 contains 17 residues. Per germline, CDR1 SGHTA and CDR2 FQGTGA. The CDR3 sequence: CASSLRGQGSSYNEQFF. CDR3 coding DNA: TGTGCCAGCAGCTTACGAGGACAGGGTAGCTCCTACAATGAGCAGTTCTTC.

This clonotype has a handful of counts. The rearrangement uses TRBV4-1 and TRBJ2-1; 8 positions agree with TRBD1. The CDR3 runs 14 residues. The germline gives CDR1 MGHRA, CDR2 YSYEKL. The ends lost 4 bases at V and 5 bases at J; junction bases unmatched: 4. CDR3 in DNA: TGCGCCAGCAGCCTATTGACAGGGGACAATGAGCAGTTCTTC. Amino acid sequence: CASSLLTGDNEQFF.

The CDR3 DNA sequence: TGTGCCAGCAGTGAAGGTAGTAGCGGGGGCTACGAGCAGTACTTC. Protein sequence: CASSEGSSGGYEQYF. The V gene is TRBV2, the J gene TRBJ2-7, with TRBD2 identical over 9 bases. The ends lost 1 base at V and 3 bases at J; junction bases unmatched: 4. The CDR3 spans 15 residues. The V gene's germline CDR1 is SNHLY and CDR2 FYNNEI.

The V and J genes are TRBV28 and TRBJ2-5; 7 bases map to TRBD2. J lost 1 base, V lost 8 bases, and 10 bases had no gene match. Looked up from germline, CDR1 is MDHEN and CDR2 is SYDVKM. The CDR3 runs 15 residues. CDR3: CASLSFSGPQETQYF. CDR3 in DNA: TGTGCCAGCTTATCTTTTAGCGGGCCCCAAGAGACCCAGTACTTC.

In its sample, this clonotype was seen a few times. The rearrangement joins TRBV27 to TRBJ2-5; unclear D gene. Germline lookup yields CDR1 MNHEY and CDR2 SMNVEV (reference sequence). CDR3 length equals 13 residues. Trimming pared 2 bases from V and 0 bases from J, leaving 4 bases between. CDR3 region: CASSLAYQETQYF. The CDR3 nucleotides read TGTGCCAGCAGTTTAGCGTACCAAGAGACCCAGTACTTC.

This clonotype has more than one count but fewer than ten. V and J are TRBV5-1 and TRBJ1-3; 9 bases agree with TRBD1. Per germline, CDR1 SGHRS and CDR2 YFSETQ. CDR3 length: 16 amino acids. V was pared by 5 bases and J by 0 bases, with 6 bases of the junction left unmatched. DNA of the CDR3: TGCGCCAGCAGATTAACAGGGGGCAGCTCTGGAAACACCATATATTTT. Translating gives CASRLTGGSSGNTIYF.

This chain connects TRBV6-1 to TRBJ2-3; D is uncertain. Trimming cost V 5 bases and J 3 bases, with 12 bases left between them. The CDR3 length is 14 residues. Germline V gene sequence: CDR1 MNHNS, CDR2 SASEGT. In nucleotides, the CDR3 is TGTGCCAGCAGTCAGAGTGCGGAAACAGATACGCAGTATTTT. It encodes CASSQSAETDTQYF.

The chain couples TRBV20-1 to TRBJ1-5; D unresolved. Germline CDR1 reads DFQATT; CDR2 reads SNEGSKA (reference sequence). CDR3 length: 14 residues. The V end lost 1 base, the J end lost 0 bases, and 7 bases lay between the germline ends. Written as DNA, the CDR3 is TGCAGTGCTAGAGCGGGCACTAGCAATCAGCCCCAGCATTTT. It is translated as CSARAGTSNQPQHF.

The chain combines TRBV6-1 with TRBJ2-7; tentative D call: TRBD1 (6 bases). The germline V gene has CDR1 MNHNS and CDR2 SASEGT. V was pared by 5 bases and J by 3 bases, with 17 bases between. CDR3 length: 15 residues. Here the CDR3 reads CASSQTLTGNYEQYV. The CDR3, as DNA: TGTGCCAGCAGTCAGACGCTGACAGGAAACTACGAGCAGTACGTC.

The chain employs TRBV6-1 and TRBJ2-5, with 7 bases identical to TRBD2. The CDR3 has 16 amino acids. V was pared by 2 bases and J by 5 bases, with 11 bases of the junction left unmatched. CDR1 and CDR2 (germline): MNHNS, SASEGT. CDR3 region: CASSERRQAGRETQYF. DNA of the CDR3: TGTGCCAGCAGTGAACGGCGGCAGGCCGGGAGGGAGACCCAGTACTTC.

This clonotype has a handful of counts. The chain joins TRBV6-1 to TRBJ1-6, with unresolved D. The length of the CDR3 is 14 residues. Germline lookup yields CDR1 MNHNS and CDR2 SASEGT. Trimming shortened V by 5 bases and J by 1 base, and 6 bases separated the two germline ends. CDR3 in amino acids: CASSRESYNSPLHF. The CDR3 DNA reads TGTGCCAGCAGTAGGGAGTCCTATAATTCACCCCTCCACTTT.

In nucleotides, the CDR3 is TGCAGTGCTAGTCAGCCAGAGCATGAGCAGTTCTTC. This gives the protein CSASQPEHEQFF. The chain combines TRBV20-1 with TRBJ2-1; D ambiguous. Germline CDR1 and CDR2: DFQATT and SNEGSKA (reference sequence). V shed 3 bases and J shed 8 bases, with 11 bases lying between them. This CDR3 contains 12 residues.

There are a few counts of this clonotype. This rearrangement joins TRBV7-2 to TRBJ1-2, with 12 positions matching TRBD1. Germline V gives CDR1 SGHTA, CDR2 FQGNSA. This CDR3 is 14 amino acids long. V lost 6 bases, J lost 7 bases, and 6 bases stayed unmatched. CDR3: CASSSGQGARGYTF. The CDR3 coding sequence is TGTGCCAGCAGTTCGGGACAGGGGGCGCGTGGCTACACCTTC.

The V gene is TRBV27, the J gene TRBJ1-1; weak D call: TRBD1 (5 bases). V dropped 7 bases and J dropped 3 bases, with 18 bases sitting between them. The germline gives CDR1 MNHEY, CDR2 SMNVEV (reference sequence). The CDR3 runs 15 residues. The chain's CDR3 is CASIPGRDPDTEAFF. The CDR3, as DNA: TGTGCCAGCATCCCCGGGAGGGACCCGGACACTGAAGCTTTCTTT.